The 6 T cell receptor beta chains below come from one sample, sequenced in a study of blood T cell repertoires in COVID-19. Produced via immunoSEQ multiplex PCR; TCRdb's table is partial and in-frame only. The data show about 180,000 clones, over 65% seen once. The sample comprised peripheral blood. Every receptor here comes from a person aged 65 to 85 with COVID-19, enrolled during active disease.

V and J are TRBV4-3 and TRBJ2-6; D is perhaps TRBD2 (6 bases). Trimming cost V 0 bases and J 0 bases, with 6 bases left between them. Germline V gene lookup returns CDR1 LGHNA and CDR2 YSLEER. The CDR3 is 16 amino acids. The CDR3 region has the DNA TGCGCCAGCAGCCAAGAAGCGGGCTCTGGGGCCAACGTCCTGACTTTC. It encodes CASSQEAGSGANVLTF.

The chain employs TRBV7-3 and TRBJ1-5, with 9 bases fitting TRBD1. V shed 5 bases, J shed 4 bases, and the junction held 6 bases outside the gene matches. This CDR3 has 15 residues. Germline assignment: CDR1 SGHTA and CDR2 FQGTGA. The CDR3 reads CASSKRQGVNQPQHF. In DNA, the CDR3 is TGTGCCAGCAGCAAACGACAGGGGGTGAATCAGCCCCAGCATTTT.

V usage is TRBV18 and J usage is TRBJ1-1, with 10 bases matching TRBD1. V gave up 6 bases and J gave up 4 bases; unmatched junction bases: 5. Germline lookup yields CDR1 KGHSH and CDR2 LQKENI. The CDR3 contains 14 residues. The CDR3 loop reads CASSPTGGSTEAFF. CDR3 in DNA: TGTGCCAGCTCCCCGACAGGGGGCAGCACTGAAGCTTTCTTT.

The V call is TRBV30, the J call TRBJ1-4; 7 positions match TRBD1. Germline V gene data show CDR1 as GTSNPN and CDR2 as SVGIG (reference sequence). The CDR3 loop spans 13 amino acids. V trimming: 3 bases; J trimming: 8 bases; junction bases outside the gene matches: 6. The CDR3: CAWSKDRREKLFF. CDR3 coding DNA: TGTGCCTGGAGCAAGGACAGGAGAGAAAAACTGTTTTTT.

The rearrangement joins TRBV10-3 to TRBJ2-1; 13 bases are a match to TRBD2. Germline values: CDR1 ENHRY, CDR2 SYGVKD. Trimming at V came to 6 bases and at J to 8 bases, leaving 7 bases not matched to a gene. This CDR3 contains 15 residues. This CDR3 is CAIRRGLAGKDEQFF. DNA for the CDR3: TGTGCCATCAGGAGGGGACTAGCGGGAAAGGATGAGCAGTTCTTC.

V is TRBV6-6 and J is TRBJ1-2; a possible D gene is TRBD1 (5 bases). CDR3 size: 14 residues. Germline-derived CDR1 and CDR2 are MNHNY and SVGAGI (reference sequence). V gave up 5 bases and J gave up 5 bases, with 15 bases separating them. CDR3: CASSNKGQQYGYTF. For the CDR3, the DNA is TGTGCCAGCAGTAACAAGGGGCAGCAGTATGGCTACACCTTC.